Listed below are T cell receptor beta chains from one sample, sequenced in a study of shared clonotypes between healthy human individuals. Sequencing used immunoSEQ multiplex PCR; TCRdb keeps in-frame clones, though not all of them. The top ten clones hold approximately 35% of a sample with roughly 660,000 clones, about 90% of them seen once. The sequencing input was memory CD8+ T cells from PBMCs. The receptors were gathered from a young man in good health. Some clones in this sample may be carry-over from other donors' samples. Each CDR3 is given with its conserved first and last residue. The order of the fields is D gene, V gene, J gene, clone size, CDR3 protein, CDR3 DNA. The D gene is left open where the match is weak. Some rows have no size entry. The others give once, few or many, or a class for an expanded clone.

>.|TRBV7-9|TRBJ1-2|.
CASSFSTTGNYGYTF
TGTGCCAGCAGCTTCTCTACTACAGGGAACTATGGCTACACCTTC
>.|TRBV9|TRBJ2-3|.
CASSGSGGGGDTQYF
TGTGCCAGCAGCGGTAGCGGAGGGGGGGGAGATACGCAGTATTTT
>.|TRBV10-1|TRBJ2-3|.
CASSVGTDTQYF
TGCGCCAGCAGTGTTGGGACAGATACGCAGTATTTT
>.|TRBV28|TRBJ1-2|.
CASTKGNYGYTF
TGTGCCAGCACTAAGGGAAACTATGGCTACACCTTC
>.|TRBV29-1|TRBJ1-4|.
CSVGQVEKLFF
TGCAGCGTTGGACAGGTTGAAAAACTGTTTTTT
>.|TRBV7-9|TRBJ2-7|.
CASSPRGALFYEQYF
TGTGCCAGCAGCCCCCGGGGGGCCCTTTTCTACGAGCAGTACTTC
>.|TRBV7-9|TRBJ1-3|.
CASTQGGSGNTIYF
TGTGCCAGCACCCAAGGGGGCTCTGGAAACACCATATATTTT
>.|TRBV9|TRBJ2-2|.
CASSHPVGSRTGELFF
TGTGCCAGCAGCCACCCTGTTGGTAGCCGGACCGGGGAGCTGTTTTTT
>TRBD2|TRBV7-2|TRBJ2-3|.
CASSLTSGSADTQYF
TGTGCCAGCAGCTTGACTAGCGGGAGCGCAGATACGCAGTATTTT
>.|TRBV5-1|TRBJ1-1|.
CASSLDQGWATEAFF
TGCGCCAGCAGCTTGGATCAGGGATGGGCCACTGAAGCTTTCTTT
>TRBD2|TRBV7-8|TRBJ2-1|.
CASSPAGGSTSYNEQFF
TGTGCCAGCAGCCCCGCCGGGGGGTCCACCTCCTACAATGAGCAGTTCTTC
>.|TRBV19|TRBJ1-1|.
CASSIGSLEGVDTEAFF
TGTGCCAGTAGTATAGGGTCGTTGGAGGGCGTGGACACTGAAGCTTTCTTT
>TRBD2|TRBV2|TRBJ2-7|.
CASGDPGGEQYF
TGTGCCAGCGGCGACCCGGGGGGAGAGCAGTACTTC
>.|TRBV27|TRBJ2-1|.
CASRLGGNEQFF
TGTGCCAGCAGATTAGGGGGGAATGAGCAGTTCTTC
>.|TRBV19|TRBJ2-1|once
CASSEGPTLRGEFF
TGTGCCAGTAGCGAGGGACCAACCCTCCGGGGCGAGTTCTTC
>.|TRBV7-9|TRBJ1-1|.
CASSPPGGRVTEAFF
TGTGCCAGCAGCCCACCGGGGGGCAGGGTCACTGAAGCTTTCTTT
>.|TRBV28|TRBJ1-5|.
CASSFSNQPQHF
TGTGCCAGCAGTTTCAGCAATCAGCCCCAGCATTTT
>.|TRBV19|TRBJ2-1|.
CASSIDGRYSYNEQFF
TGTGCCAGTAGTATAGACGGCCGGTACTCCTACAATGAGCAGTTCTTC
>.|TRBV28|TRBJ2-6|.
CASSQGFSGANVLTF
TGTGCCAGCAGTCAGGGGTTCTCTGGGGCCAACGTCCTGACTTTC
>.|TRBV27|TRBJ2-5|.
CASSSGGGGTQYF
TGTGCCAGCAGTTCCGGGGGAGGGGGGACCCAGTACTTC
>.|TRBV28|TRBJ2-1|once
CASSLLQRSSYNEQFF
TGTGCCAGCAGTTTATTACAGCGAAGCTCCTACAATGAGCAGTTCTTC
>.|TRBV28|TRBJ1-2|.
CASSPWGNGYTF
TGTGCCAGCAGCCCGTGGGGAAATGGCTACACCTTC
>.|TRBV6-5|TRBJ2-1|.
CASSYDGQFYNEQFF
TGTGCCAGCAGTTACGATGGACAGTTCTACAATGAGCAGTTCTTC
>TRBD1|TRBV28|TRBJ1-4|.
CASRKRGQGGEKLFF
TGTGCCAGCAGAAAAAGGGGACAGGGGGGTGAAAAACTGTTTTTT
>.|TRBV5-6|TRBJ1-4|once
CASSSRWGPTNEKLFF
TGTGCCAGCAGCTCCAGATGGGGGCCAACTAATGAAAAACTGTTTTTT
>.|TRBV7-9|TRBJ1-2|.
CAIALVGYTF
TGTGCCATAGCCCTAGTAGGCTACACCTTC
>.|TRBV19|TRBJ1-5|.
CASSIIWQGSNQPQHF
TGTGCCAGTAGTATAATTTGGCAGGGGAGCAATCAGCCCCAGCATTTT
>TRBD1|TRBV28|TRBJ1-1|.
CASIGQGAYTEAFF
TGTGCCAGCATCGGACAGGGGGCTTACACTGAAGCTTTCTTT
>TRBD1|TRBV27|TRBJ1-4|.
CASSWDRGAKLFF
TGTGCCAGCAGTTGGGACAGGGGGGCAAAACTGTTTTTT
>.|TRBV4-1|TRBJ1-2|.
CASSGPVFALNYGYTF
TGCGCCAGCAGCGGGCCGGTCTTTGCTCTTAACTATGGCTACACCTTC
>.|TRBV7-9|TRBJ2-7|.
CASSLGSPGEQYF
TGTGCCAGCAGCTTAGGGTCCCCGGGCGAGCAGTACTTC
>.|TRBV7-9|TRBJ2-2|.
CASSLVSNTGELFF
TGTGCCAGCAGCTTAGTCAGTAACACCGGGGAGCTGTTTTTT
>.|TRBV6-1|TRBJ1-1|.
CASSDPGRLGLNTEAFF
TGTGCCAGCAGTGACCCTGGACGCCTGGGCTTGAACACTGAAGCTTTCTTT
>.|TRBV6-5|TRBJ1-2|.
CASSSSFRGNYGYTF
TGTGCCAGCAGTTCCTCTTTCAGGGGCAACTATGGCTACACCTTC
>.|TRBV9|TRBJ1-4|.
CASSVARGREKLFF
TGTGCCAGCAGCGTAGCTAGGGGCCGCGAAAAACTGTTTTTT
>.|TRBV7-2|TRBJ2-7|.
CASSLRDNSYEQYF
TGTGCCAGCAGCTTAAGGGACAACTCCTACGAGCAGTACTTC
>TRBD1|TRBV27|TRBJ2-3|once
CASSVTGTGTTDTQYF
TGTGCCAGCAGTGTAACCGGGACAGGGACCACAGATACGCAGTATTTT
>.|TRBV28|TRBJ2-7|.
CASSLWAPTTGLYEQYF
TGTGCCAGCAGTTTATGGGCCCCCACCACGGGACTTTACGAGCAGTACTTC
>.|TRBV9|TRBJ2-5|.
CASSVAGRPQETQYF
TGTGCCAGCAGCGTAGCAGGCAGGCCCCAAGAGACCCAGTACTTC
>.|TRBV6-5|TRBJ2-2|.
CASSYTPGRQAGELFF
TGTGCCAGCAGTTACACCCCCGGGAGACAGGCCGGGGAGCTGTTTTTT
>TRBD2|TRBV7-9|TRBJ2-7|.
CASSLGTSVHEQYF
TGTGCCAGCAGCTTGGGGACTAGCGTTCACGAGCAGTACTTC
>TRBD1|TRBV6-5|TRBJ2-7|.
CASTDRGISAEQYF
TGTGCCAGCACCGACAGGGGGATCTCTGCCGAGCAGTACTTC
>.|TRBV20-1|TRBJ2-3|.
CSVRRGTQYF
TGCAGTGTCAGACGGGGTACGCAGTATTTT
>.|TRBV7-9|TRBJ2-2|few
CASSALQGTGELFF
TGTGCCAGCAGCGCTCTACAGGGCACCGGGGAGCTGTTTTTT
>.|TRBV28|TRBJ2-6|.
CASSLAAGWLQSGANVLTF
TGTGCCAGCAGTTTAGCCGCGGGCTGGTTGCAGTCTGGGGCCAACGTCCTGACTTTC
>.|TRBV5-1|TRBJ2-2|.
CASSLIGSGELFF
TGCGCCAGCAGCTTGATTGGGTCCGGGGAGCTGTTTTTT